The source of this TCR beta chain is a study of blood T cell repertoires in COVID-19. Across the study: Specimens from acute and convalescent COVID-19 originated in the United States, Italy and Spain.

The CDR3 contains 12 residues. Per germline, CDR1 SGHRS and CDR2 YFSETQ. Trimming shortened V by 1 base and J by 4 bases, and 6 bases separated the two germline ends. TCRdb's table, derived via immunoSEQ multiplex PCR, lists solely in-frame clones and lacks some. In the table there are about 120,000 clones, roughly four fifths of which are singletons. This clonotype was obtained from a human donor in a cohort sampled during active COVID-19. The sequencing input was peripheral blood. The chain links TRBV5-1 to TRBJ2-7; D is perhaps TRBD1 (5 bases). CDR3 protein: CASSLRGYEQYF. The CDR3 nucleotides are TGCGCCAGCAGCTTGAGGGGATACGAGCAGTACTTC.